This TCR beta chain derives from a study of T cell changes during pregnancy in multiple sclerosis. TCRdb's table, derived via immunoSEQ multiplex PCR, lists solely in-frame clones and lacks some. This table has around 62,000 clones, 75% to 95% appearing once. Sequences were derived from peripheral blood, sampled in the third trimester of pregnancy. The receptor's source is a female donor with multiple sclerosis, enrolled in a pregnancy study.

In DNA, the CDR3 is TGTGCCAGCAGTTTAAAGGACAGATACACAGATACGCAGTATTTT. As protein: CASSLKDRYTDTQYF. This chain joins TRBV27 and TRBJ2-3; possible D gene TRBD1, 6 bases. Trimming removed 2 bases at V and 2 bases at J, with 11 bases between. The CDR3 sequence is 15 residues long. Germline loops: CDR1 MNHEY, CDR2 SMNVEV (reference sequence).